This TCR beta chain was captured by sequencing in a study of human T cells and chemical hapten exposure. With 4 bases clipped from V and 5 bases from J, the junction kept 10 bases outside the gene matches. Germline assignment: CDR1 LGHNA and CDR2 YNFKEQ. The CDR3 runs 15 residues. This clonotype was seen only a few times. Each CDR3 protein gets one entry after TCRdb re-called the RACE reads with MiXCR. The sample consists of about 190,000 distinct CDR3 sequences, roughly a quarter of them appearing once. Time point reported: patch test 3, about 24 weeks after DPC sensitization. Indicated treatment: therapeutic diphenylcyclopropenone sensitization with weekly scalp DPC.

The genes are TRBV4-2 and TRBJ1-1; 7 positions agree with TRBD1. This TCR derives from a woman between 40 and 50 years old with alopecia areata. Some clones in this sample may be carry-over from other donors' samples. Sequenced here: whole blood, sampled in connection with sensitization to the hapten diphenylcyclopropenone (DPC). The CDR3 sequence: CASSPQRQGRTEAFF. The CDR3 DNA is TGTGCCAGCAGCCCGCAACGACAGGGCAGGACTGAAGCTTTCTTT.